This T cell receptor beta chain was recovered during a study of T-cell reconstitution after alpha-beta-depleted transplantation in children. Preparing the TCRbeta library involved the use of unique molecular identifiers. TCRdb recomputed calls from the PCR reads with MiXCR, one row per CDR3 protein. The sample holds about 420,000 distinct CDR3 sequences, around 16% seen once. V lost 0 bases and J 7 bases, leaving 15 bases between the germline ends. Germline V gene lookup returns CDR1 SGHRS and CDR2 YFSETQ. This CDR3 has 15 amino acids. This clonotype was counted at least ten times. V and J are TRBV5-1 and TRBJ2-3; D remains unclear. This receptor was identified in a boy under three years old who had a stem cell transplant for Wiskott-Aldrich syndrome, so the T cells may come from the graft donor. The material sequenced was PBMCs, mostly from graft donor cells, taken 360 days after TCRalphabeta/CD19-depleted stem cell transplant. CDR3: CASSLADPGLNTQYF. The CDR3 DNA sequence: TGCGCCAGCAGCTTGGCCGACCCGGGTTTGAATACGCAGTATTTT.